Presented here are 25 T cell receptor beta chains from one specimen sequenced in a study of response to subunit inactivated influenza vaccine. TCRdb ran MiXCR on the RT-PCR reads and lists one entry per CDR3 protein. This table holds hundreds of thousands of distinct CDR3 sequences, 15% to 19% found once. The sequenced sample was PBMCs from blood, obtained 11 to 12 days after vaccination. The receptors come from a man in his fifties who received an inactivated influenza vaccine.

The chain carries TRBV5-1 and TRBJ2-3; 8 bases map to TRBD2. The J segment lost 1 base and the V segment lost 1 base, leaving 17 bases of the junction unmatched. The germline V gene encodes CDR1 SGHRS and CDR2 YFSETQ. The CDR3 totals 20 residues. As DNA, the CDR3 is TGCGCCAGCAGCTTGTTTCGCGGGGGGTTCACCTCTTCGGGCACAGATACGCAGTATTTT. This sequence encodes CASSLFRGGFTSSGTDTQYF.

J is TRBJ2-7 and V is TRBV28; 7 bases line up with TRBD1. This CDR3 is built from 15 residues. CDR1 is MDHEN, CDR2 SYDVKM, per germline. With 6 bases clipped from V and 4 bases from J, the junction kept 12 bases outside the gene matches. The DNA of the CDR3 is TGTGCCAGCAGCAAAAGCCCGGGACAGCTATACGAGCAGTACTTC. Protein product: CASSKSPGQLYEQYF.

The V and J genes are TRBV5-1 and TRBJ2-7, with 12 bases identical to TRBD2. There are 15 residues in the CDR3. V trimming: 4 bases; J trimming: 6 bases; junction bases outside the gene matches: 8. Germline-derived CDR1 and CDR2 are SGHRS and YFSETQ. CDR3 bases: TGCGCCAGCAGCCCCCGGACTAGCGGGGTCGCCGAGCAGTACTTC. This translates into CASSPRTSGVAEQYF. Variable domain in full (rest from reference TRBV5-1 and TRBJ2-7): KAGVTQTPRYLIKTRGQQVTLSCSPISGHRSVSWYQQTPGQGLQFLFEYFSETQRNKGNFPGRFSGRQFSNSRSEMNVSTLELGDSALYLCASSPRTSGVAEQYFGPGTRLTVT.

This clonotype was found a few times. The rearrangement links TRBV5-6 to TRBJ1-2, with D possibly matching TRBD1 (6 bases). Trimming stripped 4 bases from V and 3 bases from J, with 19 bases between. The CDR3 extends over 16 amino acids. Germline assignment: CDR1 SGHDT and CDR2 YYEEEE. DNA of the CDR3: TGTGCCAGCAGCCCGAGGGCGGCAGGGGCGGACTATGGCTACACCTTC. Amino acid sequence: CASSPRAAGADYGYTF.

This clonotype was recorded once. The chain recombines TRBV12-3 or TRBV12-4 with TRBJ2-7; a weak D match, TRBD2 (5 bases). This CDR3 spans 14 amino acids. V gave up 3 bases and J gave up 6 bases, with 15 bases separating them. CDR3: CASSFRTGVREQYF. CDR3 nucleotides: TGTGCCAGCAGTTTTAGAACCGGGGTGCGCGAGCAGTACTTC.

This chain joins TRBV9 and TRBJ2-6; 8 bases agree with TRBD1. CDR3 length: 18 amino acids. The germline CDR1 and CDR2 sequences are SGDLS and YYNGEE. V lost 0 bases, J lost 0 bases, and 5 bases stayed unmatched. CDR3 amino acids: CASSVASGQGSGANVLTF. The CDR3 region has the DNA TGTGCCAGCAGCGTAGCCTCTGGACAGGGCTCTGGGGCCAACGTCCTGACTTTC.

The chain links TRBV30 to TRBJ2-1; D may be TRBD2 (5 bases). The germline CDR1 and CDR2 sequences are GTSNPN and SVGIG (reference sequence). The V gene lost 2 bases and the J gene lost 13 bases, with 12 bases spanning the gap. This CDR3 has 11 amino acids. The CDR3 DNA reads as TGTGCCTGGAGTAGTCCCGGGAAACAGTTCTTC. Protein: CAWSSPGKQFF.

A few counts support this clonotype. The chain couples TRBV20-1 to TRBJ1-6; tentative D call: TRBD1 (6 bases). Trimming took 1 base from V and 5 from J, leaving 12 bases between them. The CDR3 covers 15 residues. From germline, CDR1 is DFQATT and CDR2 SNEGSKA (reference sequence). The CDR3, as DNA: TGCAGTGCTAGAGGGCAACAGGGAAATAATTCACCCCTCCACTTT. This gives the protein CSARGQQGNNSPLHF.

The rearrangement links TRBV20-1 to TRBJ2-7; 7 bases are shared with TRBD1. Trimming cost V 1 base and J 3 bases; bases outside gene matches: 3. Germline V CDR1 and CDR2: DFQATT, SNEGSKA (reference sequence). CDR3 size: 13 residues. The CDR3 DNA reads TGCAGTGCTAGAGCCCGGACAGGCTACGAGCAGTACTTC. This sequence encodes CSARARTGYEQYF.

The CDR3 protein is CASSSGGTNEKLFF. CDR3 nucleotides: TGTGCCAGCAGCTCAGGGGGAACTAATGAAAAACTGTTTTTT. This chain uses TRBV3-1 with TRBJ1-4; TRBD1 aligns across 7 bases. CDR1 LGHDT and CDR2 YNNKEL come from the germline V gene (reference sequence). The V gene end was trimmed by 5 bases and the J gene end by 1 base; junction bases not matched to a gene: 1. The length of the CDR3 is 14 residues.

The V and J genes are TRBV7-2 and TRBJ1-2; tentative D call: TRBD1 (6 bases). The CDR3 totals 15 residues. Between the trimmed V and J ends, which lost 4 bases and 8 bases, there was a span of 20 bases. Germline CDR1 reads SGHTA; CDR2 reads FQGNSA. CDR3 in amino acids: CASSSGGGPLKGYTF. In DNA, the CDR3 is TGTGCCAGCAGCTCCGGAGGGGGGCCGCTGAAAGGCTACACCTTC.

This clonotype occurred a few times. V usage is TRBV12-3 or TRBV12-4 and J usage is TRBJ2-5, with a tentative D call TRBD1 (6 bases). The CDR3 runs to 14 residues. V gave up 5 bases and J gave up 3 bases, with 13 bases separating them. The CDR3 coding sequence is TGTGCCAGCAGTCCTACAGGGCCTAAAGAGACCCAGTACTTC. Translated: CASSPTGPKETQYF.

This clonotype was observed a handful of times. The V and J genes are TRBV15 and TRBJ2-2; D gene ambiguous. The V and J ends lost 0 bases and 2 bases respectively, with 4 bases between them. The CDR3 is 14 amino acids. Germline V gene sequence: CDR1 LNHNV, CDR2 YYDKDF (reference sequence). The CDR3 DNA sequence: TGTGCCACCAGCAGAGACAGAAACACCGGGGAGCTGTTTTTT. Its translation: CATSRDRNTGELFF.

This rearrangement joins TRBV7-9 to TRBJ1-2, with 7 positions matching TRBD1. The CDR3 extends over 13 amino acids. The germline V gene has CDR1 SEHNR and CDR2 FQNEAQ (reference sequence). Trimming took 4 bases from V and 8 from J; bases not matched to a gene: 7. The CDR3, as DNA: TGTGCCAGCAGCTCCACAGGGGACGGGGGCTACACCTTC. This sequence encodes CASSSTGDGGYTF.

This clonotype was picked up a small number of times. V gene TRBV7-2 combines with J gene TRBJ2-2, with D possibly being TRBD2 (6 bases). CDR3 size: 15 residues. V lost 4 bases and J lost 6, with 15 bases in between. The germline gives CDR1 SGHTA, CDR2 FQGNSA. CDR3 in DNA: TGTGCCAGCAGCTCCACGGGAGTTGTCGCCGGGGAGCTGTTTTTT. This translates into CASSSTGVVAGELFF. Filled out from reference TRBV7-2 and TRBJ2-2, the complete variable domain reads GAGVSQSPSNKVTEKGKDVELRCDPISGHTALYWYRQSLGQGLEFLIYFQGNSAPDKSGLPSDRFSAERTGGSVSTLTIQRTQQEDSAVYLCASSSTGVVAGELFFGEGSRLTVL.

This clonotype has a count of ten or more. The rearrangement uses TRBV12-3 or TRBV12-4 and TRBJ2-7; D is unresolved. The CDR3 spans 11 residues. Deletions cut 6 bases from V and 0 bases from J, with 3 bases between. CDR3 DNA sequence: TGTGCCAGCAGCCACTCCTACGAGCAGTACTTC. Amino acid sequence: CASSHSYEQYF.

This clonotype came up many times. V and J are TRBV6-2 or TRBV6-3 and TRBJ1-2; D remains unclear. The CDR3 spans 12 residues. Germline V gene sequence: CDR1 MNHEY, CDR2 SVGEGT. Trimming removed 2 bases from V and 5 bases from J, with 6 bases in between. The CDR3 coding sequence is TGTGCCAGCAGTTACGGGCGATATGGCTACACCTTC. This gives the protein CASSYGRYGYTF.

This clonotype has a handful of counts. A much larger clone sits a single nucleotide away, making a read error possible. The genes are TRBV12-3 or TRBV12-4 and TRBJ1-1; 9 bases map to TRBD1. This CDR3 is built from 18 residues. The CDR3 reads CTSSRQRWDREENTEAFF. The CDR3 DNA reads TGTACCAGCAGTCGCCAGAGGTGGGACAGGGAGGAGAACACTGAAGCTTTCTTT.

V gene TRBV6-1 combines with J gene TRBJ2-5; unclear D gene. Per germline, CDR1 MNHNS and CDR2 SASEGT. This CDR3 comprises 16 residues. Trimming removed 5 bases from V and 1 base from J, with 17 bases in between. The CDR3 DNA is TGTGCCAGCAGTCGGGCCTCCCTCCTTCCCCAAGAGACCCAGTACTTC. This codes for CASSRASLLPQETQYF.

The chain joins TRBV7-3 to TRBJ2-1, with 8 bases fitting TRBD2. This CDR3 region has 14 residues. With V trimmed by 4 bases and J by 9 bases, 8 bases remained unmatched. Looked up from germline, CDR1 is SGHTA and CDR2 is FQGTGA. The CDR3 DNA reads TGTGCCAGCAGCTCCCAGACTAGCGTGGCTGAGCAGTTCTTC. Residues: CASSSQTSVAEQFF.

V usage is TRBV7-9 and J usage is TRBJ2-7, with D possibly TRBD1 on 5 matching bases. Trimming left V 5 bases short and J 4 bases short, with 21 bases between. CDR3 size: 16 residues. CDR1 and CDR2 (germline): SEHNR, FQNEAQ (reference sequence). CDR3: CASSPGPIPTVYEQYF. The CDR3 coding sequence is TGTGCCAGCAGCCCCGGACCCATTCCGACAGTATACGAGCAGTACTTC.

The genes are TRBV11-1 and TRBJ1-1; D call uncertain. V gave up 1 base and J gave up 4 bases, with 13 bases separating them. Germline CDR1 SGHAT, CDR2 FQDESV (reference sequence). The CDR3 spans 15 residues. In DNA form, the CDR3 reads TGTGCCAGCAGCTTAGTGGTCCAGGCGGGCACTGAAGCTTTCTTT. Translation: CASSLVVQAGTEAFF.

The chain combines TRBV5-1 with TRBJ2-2; 15 bases line up with TRBD2. With V trimmed by 4 bases and J by 2 bases, 12 bases remained unmatched. The CDR3 is made up of 20 amino acids. Germline CDR1 SGHRS, CDR2 YFSETQ. The DNA of the CDR3 is TGCGCCAGCAGCCATCCAAGCGGACTAGCGGGGGGGCTTAACACCGGGGAGCTGTTTTTT. This sequence encodes CASSHPSGLAGGLNTGELFF. Complete variable domain (other parts from reference TRBV5-1 and TRBJ2-2): KAGVTQTPRYLIKTRGQQVTLSCSPISGHRSVSWYQQTPGQGLQFLFEYFSETQRNKGNFPGRFSGRQFSNSRSEMNVSTLELGDSALYLCASSHPSGLAGGLNTGELFFGEGSRLTVL.

V is TRBV24-1 and J is TRBJ1-3; 7 bases match TRBD1. The junction had 5 bases not matched to a gene; V was cut back by 3 bases and J by 4 bases. This CDR3 comprises 15 residues. Germline V lookup: CDR1 KGHDR, CDR2 SFDVKD. The CDR3 region is CATSDPTGSGNTIYF. As DNA, the CDR3 is TGTGCCACCAGTGATCCGACAGGGTCCGGAAACACCATATATTTT.

This clonotype was counted only a few times. The V and J genes are TRBV5-1 and TRBJ2-6; D might be TRBD2 (7 bases). Germline V gene sequence: CDR1 SGHRS, CDR2 YFSETQ. The CDR3 has 15 residues. The ends were cut back, 4 bases at V and 1 base at J, with 9 bases in the middle. The CDR3 loop is CASSRGASGANVLTF. For the CDR3, the DNA is TGCGCCAGCAGCCGGGGGGCATCTGGGGCCAACGTCCTGACTTTC.